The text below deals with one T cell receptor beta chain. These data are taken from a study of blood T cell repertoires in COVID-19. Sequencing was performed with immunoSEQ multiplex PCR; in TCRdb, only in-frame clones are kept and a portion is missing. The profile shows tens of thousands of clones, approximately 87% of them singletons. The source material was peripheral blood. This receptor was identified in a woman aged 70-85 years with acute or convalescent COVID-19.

The CDR3 loop is CATSDWGDAQPQHF. The CDR3 bases are TGTGCCACCAGTGATTGGGGGGACGCTCAGCCCCAGCATTTT. The chain carries TRBV24-1 and TRBJ1-5, with a possible D match to TRBD1 (5 bases). CDR1 and CDR2 (germline): KGHDR, SFDVKD. Trimming removed 2 bases at V and 6 bases at J, with 10 bases between. CDR3 length equals 14 residues.